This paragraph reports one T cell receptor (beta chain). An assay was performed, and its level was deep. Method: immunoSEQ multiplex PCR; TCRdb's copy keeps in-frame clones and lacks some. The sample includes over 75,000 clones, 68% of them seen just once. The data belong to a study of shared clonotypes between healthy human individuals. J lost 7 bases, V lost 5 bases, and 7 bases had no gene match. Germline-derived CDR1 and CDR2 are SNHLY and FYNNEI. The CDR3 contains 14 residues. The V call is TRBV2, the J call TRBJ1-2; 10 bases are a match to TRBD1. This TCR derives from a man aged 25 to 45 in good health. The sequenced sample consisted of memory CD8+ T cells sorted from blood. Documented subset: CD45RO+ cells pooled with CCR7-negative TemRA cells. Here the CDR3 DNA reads TGTGCCAGCAGTCTGACAGGGGGCGGCTTTGGCTACACCTTC. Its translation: CASSLTGGGFGYTF.